The 14 T cell receptor beta chains in this list originate from one sample, sequenced in a study of blood T cell repertoires in COVID-19 (dated by TCRdb to between 2020 and 2021). Library method: the immunoSEQ multiplex PCR assay. Held by TCRdb, this immuneACCESS table contains in-frame sequences only and omits some clones. Under half of the omission traces to an unresolved V gene where checked; the cause of the rest is unknown. The sample data list about 54,000 clones, and approximately 88% of these were observed just once. The ten largest clones add up to about 3% of the sample. Sequencing input: peripheral blood. The receptors were gathered from a human donor in a cohort sampled during active COVID-19.

The V and J genes are TRBV19 and TRBJ1-5; 7 nucleotides line up with TRBD1. This CDR3 contains 15 residues. The V gene's germline CDR1 is LNHDA and CDR2 SQIVND (reference sequence). Germline trimming cut 1 base from V and 3 bases from J; bases unmatched to any gene: 3. The CDR3 nucleotides read TGTGCCAGTAGTATAGCGACAGGGATCAATCAGCCCCAGCATTTT. This encodes CASSIATGINQPQHF.

DNA of the CDR3: TGTGCCAGCAGCCGGGGGGCCGGGGACGACACTGAAGCTTTCTTT. Its translation: CASSRGAGDDTEAFF. The V and J genes are TRBV5-4 and TRBJ1-1; a weak D match, TRBD1 (6 bases). The CDR3 runs 15 residues. Germline-derived CDR1 and CDR2 are SGHNT and YYREEE (reference sequence). Trimming removed 4 bases from V and 3 bases from J, with 16 bases in between.

This clone came up once. The chain employs TRBV2 and TRBJ2-1; 7 nucleotides line up with TRBD1. The CDR3 has 14 residues. V trimming: 2 bases; J trimming: 7 bases; junction bases outside the gene matches: 5. CDR1 is SNHLY and CDR2 is FYNNEI in the germline V gene. The CDR3 DNA follows: TGTGCCAGCAGTGAACCGGCCAGGGGGAATGAGCAGTTCTTC. Its translation: CASSEPARGNEQFF. The variable domain in full, completed from reference TRBV2 and TRBJ2-1, reads EPEVTQTPSHQVTQMGQEVILRCVPISNHLYFYWYRQILGQKVEFLVSFYNNEISEKSEIFDDQFSVERPDGSNFTLKIRSTKLEDSAMYFCASSEPARGNEQFFGPGTRLTVL.

The V and J genes are TRBV11-2 and TRBJ2-3; 8 positions agree with TRBD2. This CDR3 contains 15 residues. Trimming took 2 bases from V and 1 from J; bases not matched to a gene: 2. CDR1 is SGHAT and CDR2 is FQNNGV in the germline V gene. In DNA form, the CDR3 reads TGTGCCAGCAGCTTAAACGGGGGGGGCACAGATACGCAGTATTTT. This translates into CASSLNGGGTDTQYF.

V and J are TRBV5-1 and TRBJ2-6, with TRBD1 matching 7 bases. Trimming took 2 bases from V and 0 from J; bases not matched to a gene: 8. This CDR3 comprises 18 residues. CDR1 is SGHRS, CDR2 YFSETQ, per germline. CDR3 sequence reads: CASSLSGTVRSGANVLTF. The CDR3 DNA is TGCGCCAGCAGCTTATCCGGGACAGTCCGCTCTGGGGCCAACGTCCTGACTTTC.

This CDR3 reads CASSPGTGSNSPLHF. In DNA, the CDR3 is TGTGCCAGCTCACCGGGGACAGGGTCAAATTCACCCCTCCACTTT. V and J are TRBV18 and TRBJ1-6; 9 nucleotides align to TRBD1. Germline CDR1 KGHSH, CDR2 LQKENI. This CDR3 has 15 amino acids. V lost 3 bases, J lost 7 bases, and 4 bases stayed unmatched.

This sequence joins TRBV9 and TRBJ2-3, with a tentative D call TRBD2 (6 bases). Germline CDR1 reads SGDLS; CDR2 reads YYNGEE. The CDR3 sequence is 14 residues long. Trimming removed 2 bases at V and 0 bases at J, with 7 bases between. Here the CDR3 DNA reads TGTGCCAGCAGCGTTACTAGCAGCACAGATACGCAGTATTTT. Its protein is CASSVTSSTDTQYF.

This chain connects TRBV7-8 to TRBJ2-2, with 9 bases aligning to TRBD2. The CDR3 sequence is 18 residues long. Trimming took 5 bases from V and 1 from J; bases not matched to a gene: 11. Germline-derived CDR1 and CDR2 are SGHVS and FQNEAQ. In nucleotides, the CDR3 is TGTGCCAGCAGCCGAACCGGAAGCGGGGGGATGAACACCGGGGAGCTGTTTTTT. Translated, it gives CASSRTGSGGMNTGELFF.

The chain combines TRBV5-1 with TRBJ2-4; D not certain. Trimming removed 1 base at V and 3 bases at J, with 11 bases between. This CDR3 contains 15 residues. Germline CDR1 reads SGHRS; CDR2 reads YFSETQ. Written as DNA, the CDR3 is TGCGCCAGCAGCTTGTCTGGGCAAAGCAAAAACATTCAGTACTTC. Translating it yields CASSLSGQSKNIQYF.

This chain links TRBV5-1 with TRBJ2-1; TRBD2 might be the D (6 bases). The CDR3 is 15 amino acids. Germline assignment: CDR1 SGHRS and CDR2 YFSETQ. Trimming removed 0 bases from V and 10 bases from J, with 17 bases in between. For the CDR3, the DNA is TGCGCCAGCAGCTTGGTGGCGGGGCTAAGGTCAGAGCAGTTCTTC. This encodes CASSLVAGLRSEQFF.

This rearrangement joins TRBV6-5 to TRBJ2-5; 9 bases line up with TRBD2. Trimming removed 7 bases from V and 2 bases from J; junction bases left unmatched: 5. Germline-derived CDR1 and CDR2 are MNHEY and SVGAGI. CDR3 length: 14 residues. In DNA, the CDR3 is TGTGCCAGCACCTTGACTAGCGGACAAGAGACCCAGTACTTC. Translating gives CASTLTSGQETQYF.

V usage is TRBV3-1 (or the pseudogene TRBV3-2) and J usage is TRBJ2-3; weak D call: TRBD2 (6 bases). Germline lookup yields CDR1 LGHDT and CDR2 YNNKEL (reference sequence). The germline V and J ends were trimmed by 1 base and 4 bases, with 6 bases remaining between them. This CDR3 comprises 13 residues. In DNA, the CDR3 is TGTGCCAGCAGCCAAGGCGGGGCAGATACGCAGTATTTT. It encodes CASSQGGADTQYF.

V usage is TRBV6-6 and J usage is TRBJ1-6; TRBD1 matches 7 bases. Germline loops: CDR1 MNHNY, CDR2 SVGAGI (reference sequence). Trimming took 4 bases from V and 9 from J; bases not matched to a gene: 6. The CDR3 runs 14 residues. CDR3 nucleotides: TGTGCCAGCAGTTCCGACAGGGTGGGTTCACCCCTCCACTTT. Translated: CASSSDRVGSPLHF.

The rearrangement joins TRBV14 to TRBJ2-7; 11 nucleotides agree with TRBD1. Germline V gene sequence: CDR1 SGHDN, CDR2 FVKESK. Trimming at V came to 2 bases and at J to 3 bases, leaving 9 bases not matched to a gene. The CDR3 is 17 residues long. CDR3 DNA: TGTGCCAGCAGCCAACTCAGACGGGGGACAGGGGGCTACGAGCAGTACTTC. Protein sequence: CASSQLRRGTGGYEQYF.